Sequencing of this T cell receptor beta chain was carried out in a study of T cell repertoires in cytomegalovirus infection. A note on this clonotype: This may stem from a read error, because a much larger clone lies one nucleotide away.

TCRdb analysed the reads with MiXCR anew, one entry per CDR3 protein. The sample includes approximately 400,000 distinct CDR3 sequences, approximately 31% of them seen just once. CDR3 length: 13 residues. The germline V gene encodes CDR1 SGHTA and CDR2 FQGNSA. Source material: PBMCs. The genes are TRBV7-2 and TRBJ2-1; 13 bases fit TRBD2. The source of this sequence is a human donor in good health (CMV status not recorded). Some clones in this sample may be carry-over from other donors' samples. The CDR3 loop reads CASSTGLAGERGF. CDR3 in DNA: TGTGCCAGCAGCACTGGACTAGCGGGGGAGAGGGGCTTC.